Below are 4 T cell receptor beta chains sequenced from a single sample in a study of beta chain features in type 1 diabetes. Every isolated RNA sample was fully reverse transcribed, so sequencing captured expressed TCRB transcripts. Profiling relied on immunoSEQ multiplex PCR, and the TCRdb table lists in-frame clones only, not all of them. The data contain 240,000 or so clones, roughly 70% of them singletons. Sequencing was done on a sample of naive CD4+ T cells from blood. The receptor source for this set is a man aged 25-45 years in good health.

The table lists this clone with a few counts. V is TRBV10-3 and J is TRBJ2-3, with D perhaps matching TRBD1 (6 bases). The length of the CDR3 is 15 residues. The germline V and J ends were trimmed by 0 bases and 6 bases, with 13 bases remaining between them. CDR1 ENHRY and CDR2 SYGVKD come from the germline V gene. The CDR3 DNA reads TGTGCCATCAGTGAGTCGAAGGCAGGGGCGGATACGCAGTATTTT. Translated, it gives CAISESKAGADTQYF.

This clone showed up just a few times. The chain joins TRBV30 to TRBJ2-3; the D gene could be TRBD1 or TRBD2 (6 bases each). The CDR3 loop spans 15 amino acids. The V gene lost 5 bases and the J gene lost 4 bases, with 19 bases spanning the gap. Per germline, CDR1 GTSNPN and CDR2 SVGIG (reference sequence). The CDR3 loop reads CAWDRRGGRADTQYF. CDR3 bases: TGTGCCTGGGACAGGAGGGGAGGCAGGGCAGATACGCAGTATTTT.

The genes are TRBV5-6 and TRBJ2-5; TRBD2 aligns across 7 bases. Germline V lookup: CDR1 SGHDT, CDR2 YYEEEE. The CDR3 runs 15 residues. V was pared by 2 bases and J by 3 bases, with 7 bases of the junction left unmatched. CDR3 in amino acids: CASSLGPSGKETQYF. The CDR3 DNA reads TGTGCCAGCAGCTTAGGTCCCAGCGGGAAAGAGACCCAGTACTTC.

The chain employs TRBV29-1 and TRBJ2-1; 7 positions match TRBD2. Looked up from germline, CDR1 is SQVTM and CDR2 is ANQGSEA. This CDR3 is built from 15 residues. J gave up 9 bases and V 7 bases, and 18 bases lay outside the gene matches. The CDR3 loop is CSGAPRTRILGEQFF. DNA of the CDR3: TGCAGCGGCGCCCCCCGGACTAGGATTTTGGGTGAGCAGTTCTTC.